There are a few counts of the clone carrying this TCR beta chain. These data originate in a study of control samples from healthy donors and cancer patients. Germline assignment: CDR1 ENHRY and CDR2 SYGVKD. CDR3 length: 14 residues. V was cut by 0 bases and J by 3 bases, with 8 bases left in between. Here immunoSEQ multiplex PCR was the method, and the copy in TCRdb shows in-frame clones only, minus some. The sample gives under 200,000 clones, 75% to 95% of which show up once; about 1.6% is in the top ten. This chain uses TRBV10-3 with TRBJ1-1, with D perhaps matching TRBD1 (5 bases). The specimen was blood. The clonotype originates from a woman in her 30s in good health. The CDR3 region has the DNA TGTGCCATCAGTGAGTCCGGGGGGGACACTGAAGCTTTCTTT. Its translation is CAISESGGDTEAFF.